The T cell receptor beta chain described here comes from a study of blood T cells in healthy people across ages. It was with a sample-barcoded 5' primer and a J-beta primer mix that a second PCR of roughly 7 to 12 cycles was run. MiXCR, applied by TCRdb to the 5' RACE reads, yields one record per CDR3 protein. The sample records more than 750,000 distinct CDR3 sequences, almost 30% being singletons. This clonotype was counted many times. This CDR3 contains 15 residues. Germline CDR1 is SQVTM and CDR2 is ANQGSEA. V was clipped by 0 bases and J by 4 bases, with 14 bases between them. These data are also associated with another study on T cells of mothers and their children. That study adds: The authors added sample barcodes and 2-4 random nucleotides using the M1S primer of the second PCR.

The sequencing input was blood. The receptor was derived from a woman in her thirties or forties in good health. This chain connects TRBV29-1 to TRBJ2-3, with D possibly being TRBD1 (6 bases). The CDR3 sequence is CSVEDRRGTSDTQYF. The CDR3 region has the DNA TGCAGCGTTGAAGATCGCAGGGGTACATCAGATACGCAGTATTTT.